The table lists the clone carrying this T cell receptor (beta chain) with many counts. The sample comes from a study of patients and donors after allogeneic stem cell transplantation. TCRdb used MiXCR to reprocess the RT-PCR reads, holding one entry per CDR3 protein. This table holds over 150,000 distinct CDR3 sequences, approximately 30% found once. Germline V gives CDR1 DFQATT, CDR2 SNEGSKA (reference sequence). The ends were cut back, 4 bases at V and 2 bases at J, with 11 bases in the middle. The CDR3 is 13 residues long. The origin of this receptor is a human donor who was either an allogeneic HSCT recipient or a stem cell or donor lymphocyte infusion donor (not recorded which). It is not recorded whose cells these are; they may come from a transplant donor. This rearrangement joins TRBV20-1 to TRBJ1-2; no clear D. The source material was blood, either unsorted or a sorted T cell fraction (not recorded which). For the CDR3, the DNA is TGCAGTGCTAATCTGCCGACCAACTATGGCTACACCTTC. Protein sequence: CSANLPTNYGYTF.